This T cell receptor beta chain emerged from a study of PD-1 blockade in classical Hodgkin lymphoma. The assay was immunoSEQ multiplex PCR, and TCRdb's table has in-frame clones only and misses some. Among 100,000 or so clones listed, about 92% were seen once. Trimming removed 4 bases from V and 10 bases from J; junction bases left unmatched: 7. The CDR3 runs 15 residues. CDR1 and CDR2 (germline): SNHLY, FYNNEI. The time point is: cycle 4 day 1 (C4D1), after five to seven weeks of nivolumab. Autologous stem cell transplantation was followed by relapse in every patient, and brentuximab vedotin exposure varied. Study conclusions and caveats: Diversity in CD4+ TCRs, unlike that measured in CD8+ TCRs, had risen significantly by C4D1.

With regard to this clone: The antigen is not known.

The J gene is TRBJ1-6, the V gene TRBV2; 10 bases are a match to TRBD1. The TCR originated in a human donor with classical Hodgkin lymphoma. The specimen was peripheral blood mononuclear cells (PBMCs), collected before the fourth cycle of nivolumab. The CDR3 protein is CASSVEGTGASPLHF. CDR3 coding DNA: TGTGCCAGCAGTGTGGAAGGGACAGGGGCCTCACCCCTCCACTTT.